This T cell receptor beta chain comes out of a study of blood T cell repertoires in COVID-19. Across the study: Both acute and convalescent COVID-19 samples were obtained from the United States, Italy and Spain. PBMCs, B-cell-depleted T cells, or T cells were the source of the cDNA or gDNA that made up the material.

Original analysis: Amplification from reference gene primers served as the basis for estimated nucleated cell counts. Clones were sequenced by immunoSEQ multiplex PCR, and TCRdb holds only the in-frame ones, with some missing. V, J and clone size are those of that table, while D and trimming were read from the DNA. The table records about 160,000 clones, around four fifths of them present only once. Germline CDR1 LNHDA, CDR2 SQIVND (reference sequence). V was pared by 4 bases and J by 4 bases, with 9 bases of the junction left unmatched. The CDR3 is 15 residues long. The source material was peripheral blood. The chain uses TRBV19 and TRBJ1-2; 7 positions agree with TRBD1. This clonotype was obtained from a woman over 75 with active or convalescent COVID-19. The DNA for the CDR3 is TGTGCCAGTAGTACGAGCCCAGGGGGACTCTATGGCTACACCTTC. Protein product: CASSTSPGGLYGYTF.